This T cell receptor (beta chain) was documented in a study of blood T cell repertoires in COVID-19. The germline V gene encodes CDR1 LNHDA and CDR2 SQIVND (reference sequence). The trim removed 7 bases at V and 2 bases at J, leaving 11 bases unmatched. This CDR3 contains 16 residues. Here immunoSEQ multiplex PCR was the method, and the copy in TCRdb shows in-frame clones only, minus some. The repertoire consists of about 55,000 clones, with over 80% occurring once and the leading ten covering 1.9%. The sample taken for sequencing was peripheral blood. The chain carries TRBV19 and TRBJ1-2; 9 bases fit TRBD1. The sequence was obtained from a woman aged 55 to 70 with acute or convalescent COVID-19. The CDR3 DNA reads as TGTGCCAGTATCGAGCTTGGAACAGGGGGCAACTATGGCTACACCTTC. This encodes CASIELGTGGNYGYTF.